This TCR beta chain emerged from a study of beta chain features in type 1 diabetes. Study outcomes and limitations: Fewer insertions but more deletions were seen at VDJ junctions in type 1 diabetes patients. Whether TCRB rearrangement is influenced by HLA type was left unresolved in this analysis.

Turning to this clone: Its antigen is unidentified.

Germline V gene lookup returns CDR1 SEHNR and CDR2 FQNEAQ (reference sequence). CDR3 length equals 14 residues. As every portion of the isolated RNA was reverse transcribed, the sequencing read expressed TCRB transcripts. Sequencing used immunoSEQ multiplex PCR; TCRdb keeps in-frame clones, though not all of them. The sample holds just under 150,000 clones, more than 9% seen once. The chain combines TRBV7-9 with TRBJ2-5; D is possibly TRBD2 (6 bases). The J call is doubtful: the DNA matches TRBJ2-7 better. The source is a man between 18 and 35 years old in good health. The sample was naive CD4+ T cells from blood. CDR3 sequence reads: CASSPTGVAYEQYF. The CDR3 DNA is TGTGCCAGCAGCCCCACGGGGGTTGCCTACGAGCAGTACTTC.